The clone carrying this T cell receptor (beta chain) was detected only a few times. Its matching antigen is unknown. Sequenced material consisted of expressed TCRB transcripts (all of the isolated RNA was reverse transcribed). Data came from immunoSEQ multiplex PCR; TCRdb stores just in-frame clones and leaves some out. The table records 500,000 to 850,000 clones, 11% to 15% of them present only once. The entry originates in a study of beta chain features in type 1 diabetes. The study's findings and limits: Researchers reported that naive, central memory and Treg TCRB repertoires appeared more similar in patients than in healthy donors. Reduced insertions and increased deletions marked VDJ junctions in type 1 diabetes patients. Within each of all four CD4+ subsets, Type 1 diabetes patients had TCRB CDR3s that were moderately but significantly shorter.

The sequence came from a young man with type 1 diabetes. Sequenced sample: naive CD4+ T cells from blood.

CDR3 sequence (DNA): TGTGCCAGCAGTATCTGGGGCACTGAAGCTTTCTTT. This translates into CASSIWGTEAFF. This rearrangement joins TRBV14 to TRBJ1-1; the D is unclear. Trimming pared 6 bases from V and 4 bases from J, leaving 9 bases between. CDR3 length: 12 residues. CDR1 and CDR2 from the germline V gene are SGHDN and FVKESK.